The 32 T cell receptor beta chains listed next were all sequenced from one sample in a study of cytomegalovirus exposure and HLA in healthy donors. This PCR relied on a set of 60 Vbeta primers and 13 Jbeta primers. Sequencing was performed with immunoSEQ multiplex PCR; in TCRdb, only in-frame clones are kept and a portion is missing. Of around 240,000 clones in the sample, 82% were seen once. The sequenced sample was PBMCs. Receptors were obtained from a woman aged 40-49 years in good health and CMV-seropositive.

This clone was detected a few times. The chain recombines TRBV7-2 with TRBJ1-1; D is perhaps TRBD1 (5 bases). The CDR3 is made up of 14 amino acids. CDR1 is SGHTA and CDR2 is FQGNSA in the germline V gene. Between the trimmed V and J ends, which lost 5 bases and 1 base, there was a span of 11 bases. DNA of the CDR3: TGTGCCAGCAGCCCAGGGATTCGGAACACTGAAGCTTTCTTT. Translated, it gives CASSPGIRNTEAFF.

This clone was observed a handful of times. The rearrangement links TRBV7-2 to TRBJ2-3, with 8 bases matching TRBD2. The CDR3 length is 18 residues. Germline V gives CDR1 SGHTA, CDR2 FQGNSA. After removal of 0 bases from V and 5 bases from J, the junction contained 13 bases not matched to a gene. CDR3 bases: TGTGCCAGCAGCTTAGCGGGAGGTGGGCGGGGGGTGCAAGATACGCAGTATTTT. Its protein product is CASSLAGGGRGVQDTQYF.

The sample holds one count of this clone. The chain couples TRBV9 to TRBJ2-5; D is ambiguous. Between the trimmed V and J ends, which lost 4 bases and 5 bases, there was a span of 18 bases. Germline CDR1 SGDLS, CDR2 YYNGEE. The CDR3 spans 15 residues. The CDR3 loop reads CASSRPTGPKETQYF. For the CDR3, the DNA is TGTGCCAGCAGCAGACCTACTGGGCCTAAGGAGACCCAGTACTTC.

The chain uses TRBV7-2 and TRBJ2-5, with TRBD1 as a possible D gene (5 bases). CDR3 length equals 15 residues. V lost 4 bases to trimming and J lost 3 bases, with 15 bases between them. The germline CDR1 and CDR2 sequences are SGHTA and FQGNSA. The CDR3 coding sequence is TGTGCCAGCAGCTCTCCTAAGATAGGGGAAGAGACCCAGTACTTC. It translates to CASSSPKIGEETQYF.

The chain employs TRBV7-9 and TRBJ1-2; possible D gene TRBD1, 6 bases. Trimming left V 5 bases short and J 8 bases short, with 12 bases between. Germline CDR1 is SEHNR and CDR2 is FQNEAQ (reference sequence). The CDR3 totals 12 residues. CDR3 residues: CASSAFRGGYTF. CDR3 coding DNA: TGTGCCAGCAGCGCATTTAGGGGGGGCTACACCTTC.

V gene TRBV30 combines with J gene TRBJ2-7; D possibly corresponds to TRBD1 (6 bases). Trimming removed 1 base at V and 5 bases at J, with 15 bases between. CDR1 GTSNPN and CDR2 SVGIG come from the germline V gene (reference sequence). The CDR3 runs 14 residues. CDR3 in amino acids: CAWSAQDRTHEQYF. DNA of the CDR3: TGTGCCTGGAGTGCTCAAGACAGGACCCACGAGCAGTACTTC.

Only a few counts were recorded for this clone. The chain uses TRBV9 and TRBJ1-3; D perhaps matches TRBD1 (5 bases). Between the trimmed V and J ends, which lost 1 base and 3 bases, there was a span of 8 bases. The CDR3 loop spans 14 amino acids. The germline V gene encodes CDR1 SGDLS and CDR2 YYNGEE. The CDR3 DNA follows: TGTGCCAGCAGCGTATCAGGGTATGGAAACACCATATATTTT. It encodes CASSVSGYGNTIYF.

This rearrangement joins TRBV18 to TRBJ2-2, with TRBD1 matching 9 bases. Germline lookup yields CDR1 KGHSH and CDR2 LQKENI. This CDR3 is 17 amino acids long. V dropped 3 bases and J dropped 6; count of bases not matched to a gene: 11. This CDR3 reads CASSPNRDRASAGELFF. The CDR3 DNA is TGTGCCAGCTCACCCAACCGGGACAGGGCTTCCGCCGGGGAGCTGTTTTTT.

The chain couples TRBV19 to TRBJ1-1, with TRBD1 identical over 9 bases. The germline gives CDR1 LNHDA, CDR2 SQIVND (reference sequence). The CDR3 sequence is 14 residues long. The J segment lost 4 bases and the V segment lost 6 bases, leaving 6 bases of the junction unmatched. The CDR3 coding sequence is TGTGCCAGTAGATTGGTGACAGGGGGCACTGAAGCTTTCTTT. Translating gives CASRLVTGGTEAFF. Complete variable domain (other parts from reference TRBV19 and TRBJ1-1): DGGITQSPKYLFRKEGQNVTLSCEQNLNHDAMYWYRQDPGQGLRLIYYSQIVNDFQKGDIAEGYSVSREKKESFPLTVTSAQKNPTAFYLCASRLVTGGTEAFFGQGTRLTVV.

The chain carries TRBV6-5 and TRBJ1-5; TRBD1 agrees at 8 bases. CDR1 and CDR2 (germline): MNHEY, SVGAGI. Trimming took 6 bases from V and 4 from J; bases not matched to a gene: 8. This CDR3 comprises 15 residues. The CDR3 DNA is TGTGCCAGCAGCCGCGGACAGGGTGGGAATCAGCCCCAGCATTTT. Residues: CASSRGQGGNQPQHF.

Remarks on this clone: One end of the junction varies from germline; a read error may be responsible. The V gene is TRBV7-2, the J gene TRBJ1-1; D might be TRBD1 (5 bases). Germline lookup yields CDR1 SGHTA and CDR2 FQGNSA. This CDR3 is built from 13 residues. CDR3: CASSLQGRAVPLF. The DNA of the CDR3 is TGTGCCAGCAGCTTACAGGGTCGGGCAGTACCACTCTTT.

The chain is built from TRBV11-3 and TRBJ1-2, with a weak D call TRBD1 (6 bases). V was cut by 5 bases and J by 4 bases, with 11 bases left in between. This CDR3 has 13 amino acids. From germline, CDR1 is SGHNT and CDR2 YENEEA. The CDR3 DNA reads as TGTGCCAGCAGCCAACGGACAGCCTATGGCTACACCTTC. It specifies CASSQRTAYGYTF.

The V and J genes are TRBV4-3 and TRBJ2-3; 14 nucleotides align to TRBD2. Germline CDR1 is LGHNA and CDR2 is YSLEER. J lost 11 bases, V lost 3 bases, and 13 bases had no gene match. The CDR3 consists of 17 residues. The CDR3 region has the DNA TGCGCCAGCAGCCAGGATCCCGGGACTAGCGGGAGTATTGAGCAGTATTTT. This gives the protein CASSQDPGTSGSIEQYF.

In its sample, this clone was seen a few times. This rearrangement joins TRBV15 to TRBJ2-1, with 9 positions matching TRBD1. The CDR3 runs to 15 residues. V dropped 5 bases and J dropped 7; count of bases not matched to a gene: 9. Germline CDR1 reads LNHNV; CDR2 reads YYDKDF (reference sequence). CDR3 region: CATSLPETGGNEQFF. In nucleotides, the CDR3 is TGTGCCACCAGCCTACCCGAGACAGGGGGAAATGAGCAGTTCTTC.

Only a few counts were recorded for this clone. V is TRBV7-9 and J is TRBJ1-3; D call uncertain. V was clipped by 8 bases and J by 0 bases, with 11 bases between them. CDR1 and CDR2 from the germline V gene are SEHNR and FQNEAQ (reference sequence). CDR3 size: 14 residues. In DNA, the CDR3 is TGTGCCAGCGCCCTTGATAGCTCTGGAAACACCATATATTTT. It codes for CASALDSSGNTIYF.

The CDR3 DNA is TGTGCCAGCAGCTTAGCTAGGGGTGGGCCATACAATGAGCAGTTCTTC. This gives the protein CASSLARGGPYNEQFF. The rearrangement joins TRBV11-2 to TRBJ2-1, with D possibly being TRBD1 (5 bases). Germline V gene lookup returns CDR1 SGHAT and CDR2 FQNNGV. V was shortened by 1 base and J by 4 bases, with 14 bases between the two germline ends. The CDR3 is 16 amino acids.

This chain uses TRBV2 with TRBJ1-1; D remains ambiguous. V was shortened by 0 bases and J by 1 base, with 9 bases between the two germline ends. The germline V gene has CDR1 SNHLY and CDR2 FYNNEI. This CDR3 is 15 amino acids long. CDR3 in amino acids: CASSEAAHENTEAFF. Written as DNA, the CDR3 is TGTGCCAGCAGTGAAGCAGCGCACGAGAACACTGAAGCTTTCTTT.

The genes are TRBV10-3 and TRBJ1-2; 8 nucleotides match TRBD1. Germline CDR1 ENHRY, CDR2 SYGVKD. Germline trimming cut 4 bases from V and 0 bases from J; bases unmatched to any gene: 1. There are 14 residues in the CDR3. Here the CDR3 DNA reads TGTGCCATCAGTGTGGACAGGGCTAACTATGGCTACACCTTC. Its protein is CAISVDRANYGYTF.

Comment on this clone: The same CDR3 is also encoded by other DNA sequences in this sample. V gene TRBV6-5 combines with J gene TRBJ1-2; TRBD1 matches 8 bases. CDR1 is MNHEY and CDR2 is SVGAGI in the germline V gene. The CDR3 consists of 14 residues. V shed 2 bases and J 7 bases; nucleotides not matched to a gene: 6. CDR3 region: CASSYRDRGGGYTF. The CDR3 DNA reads TGTGCCAGCAGTTACCGAGACAGGGGAGGTGGCTACACCTTC.

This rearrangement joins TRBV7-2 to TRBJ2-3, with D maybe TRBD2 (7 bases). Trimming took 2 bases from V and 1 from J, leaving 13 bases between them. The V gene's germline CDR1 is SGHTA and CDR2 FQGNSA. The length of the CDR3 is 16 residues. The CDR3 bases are TGTGCCAGCAGCTTAATGGGCGGGGGCCGCACAGATACGCAGTATTTT. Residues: CASSLMGGGRTDTQYF. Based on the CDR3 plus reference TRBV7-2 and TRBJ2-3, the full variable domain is GAGVSQSPSNKVTEKGKDVELRCDPISGHTALYWYRQSLGQGLEFLIYFQGNSAPDKSGLPSDRFSAERTGGSVSTLTIQRTQQEDSAVYLCASSLMGGGRTDTQYFGPGTRLTVL.

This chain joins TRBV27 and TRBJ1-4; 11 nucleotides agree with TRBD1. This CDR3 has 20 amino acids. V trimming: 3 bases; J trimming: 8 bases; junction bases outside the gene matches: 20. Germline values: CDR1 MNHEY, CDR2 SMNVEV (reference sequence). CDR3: CASSLVAPGQGALLREKLFF. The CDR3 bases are TGTGCCAGCAGTTTGGTTGCCCCCGGACAGGGGGCTCTCCTAAGGGAAAAACTGTTTTTT.

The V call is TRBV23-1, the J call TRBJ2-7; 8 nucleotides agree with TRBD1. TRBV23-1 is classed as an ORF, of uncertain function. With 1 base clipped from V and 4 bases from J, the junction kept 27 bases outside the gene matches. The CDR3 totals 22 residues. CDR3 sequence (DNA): TGCGCCAGCAGTCAATGGATTCTCTGCCGGGACAGGATACAGGGAGGCGGATACGAGCAGTACTTC. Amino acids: CASSQWILCRDRIQGGGYEQYF.

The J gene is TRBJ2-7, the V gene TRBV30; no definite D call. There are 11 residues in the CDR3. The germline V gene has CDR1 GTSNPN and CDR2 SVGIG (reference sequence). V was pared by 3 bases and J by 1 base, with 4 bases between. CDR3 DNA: TGTGCCTGGAGCGTGTCCTACGAGCAGTACTTC. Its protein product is CAWSVSYEQYF.

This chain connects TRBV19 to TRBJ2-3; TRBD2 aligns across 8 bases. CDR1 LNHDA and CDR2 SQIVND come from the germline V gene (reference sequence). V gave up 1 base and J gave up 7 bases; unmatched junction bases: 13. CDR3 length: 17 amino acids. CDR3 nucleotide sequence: TGTGCCAGTAGTATAGGGGGATTAGCGGGACCTCAGAATACGCAGTATTTT. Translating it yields CASSIGGLAGPQNTQYF.

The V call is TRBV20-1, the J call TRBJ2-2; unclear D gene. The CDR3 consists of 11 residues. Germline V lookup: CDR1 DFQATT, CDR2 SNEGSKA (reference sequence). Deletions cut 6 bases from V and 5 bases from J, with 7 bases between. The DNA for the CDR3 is TGCAGTGCCCAAGAGACCGGGGAGCTGTTTTTT. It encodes CSAQETGELFF.

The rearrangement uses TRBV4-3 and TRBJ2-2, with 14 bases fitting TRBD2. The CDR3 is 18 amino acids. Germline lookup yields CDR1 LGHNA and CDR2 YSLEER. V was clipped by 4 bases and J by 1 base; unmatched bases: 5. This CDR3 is CASSPRTSGGLNTGELFF. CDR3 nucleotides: TGCGCCAGCAGCCCGAGGACTAGCGGGGGGCTGAACACCGGGGAGCTGTTTTTT.

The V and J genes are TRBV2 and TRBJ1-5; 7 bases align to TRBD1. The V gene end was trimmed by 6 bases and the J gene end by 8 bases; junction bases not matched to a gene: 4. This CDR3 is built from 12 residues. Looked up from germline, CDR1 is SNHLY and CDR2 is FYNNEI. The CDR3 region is CASRGDREPQHF. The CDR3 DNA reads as TGTGCCAGCAGGGGCGACAGGGAGCCCCAGCATTTT.

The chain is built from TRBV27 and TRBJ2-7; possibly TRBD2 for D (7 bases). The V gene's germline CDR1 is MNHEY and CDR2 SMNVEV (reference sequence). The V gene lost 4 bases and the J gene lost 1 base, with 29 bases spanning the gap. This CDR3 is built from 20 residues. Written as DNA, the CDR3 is TGTGCCAGCAGTTGGGGGCGGGCCCAGGCCCGCAGCGGGAAATCCTACGAGCAGTACTTC. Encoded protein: CASSWGRAQARSGKSYEQYF.

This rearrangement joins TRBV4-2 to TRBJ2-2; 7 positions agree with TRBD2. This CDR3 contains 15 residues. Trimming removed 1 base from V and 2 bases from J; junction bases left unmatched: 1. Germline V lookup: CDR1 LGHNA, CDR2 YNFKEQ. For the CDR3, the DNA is TGTGCCAGCAGCCAAGCGGGGGGAAACACCGGGGAGCTGTTTTTT. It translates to CASSQAGGNTGELFF.

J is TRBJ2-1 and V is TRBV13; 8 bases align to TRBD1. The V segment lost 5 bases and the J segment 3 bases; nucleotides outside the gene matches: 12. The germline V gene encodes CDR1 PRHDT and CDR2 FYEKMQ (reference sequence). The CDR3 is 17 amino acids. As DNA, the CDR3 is TGTGCCAGCAGCACCCAGACAGGGGACCTCTTCTACAATGAGCAGTTCTTC. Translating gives CASSTQTGDLFYNEQFF.

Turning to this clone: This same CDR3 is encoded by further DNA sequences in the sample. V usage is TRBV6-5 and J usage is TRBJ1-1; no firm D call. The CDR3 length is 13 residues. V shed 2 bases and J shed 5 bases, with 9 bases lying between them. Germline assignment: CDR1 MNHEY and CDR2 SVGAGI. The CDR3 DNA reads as TGTGCCAGCAGTTACAGGGAGAGAACTGAAGCTTTCTTT. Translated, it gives CASSYRERTEAFF.

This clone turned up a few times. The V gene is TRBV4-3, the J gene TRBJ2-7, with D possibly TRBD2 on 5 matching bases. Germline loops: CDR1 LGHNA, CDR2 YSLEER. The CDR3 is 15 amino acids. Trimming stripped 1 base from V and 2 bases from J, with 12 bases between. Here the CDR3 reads CASSQAEGITYEQYF. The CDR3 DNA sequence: TGCGCCAGCAGCCAAGCTGAGGGTATTACCTACGAGCAGTACTTC.